This T cell receptor beta chain was documented in a study of shared clonotypes between healthy human individuals. Study context: Participating donors consisted of a couple of women and three men aged 18 to 49. The study, taken as a whole, reports: Sampling used blood alone; tissue repertoires probably differ. Clonotype sharing across donors was expected to vary with sequencing depth.

TCRdb's copy holds only in-frame clones and misses some; the assay was immunoSEQ multiplex PCR. The sample records around 2.3 million clones, 90% to 97% being singletons. V dropped 4 bases and J dropped 7 bases, with 14 bases sitting between them. From germline, CDR1 is MGHRA and CDR2 YSYEKL. The length of the CDR3 is 13 residues. A remark on this clone: The target antigen is unknown.

The donor population consisted of healthy HIV-negative adults with no recent acute infections or vaccinations. This rearrangement joins TRBV4-1 to TRBJ2-7; D might be TRBD1 or TRBD2, each matching 6 bases. Specimen: naive CD4+ T cells sorted from blood. Subset given: CD45RA+ positively selected. This TCR was sampled from a man aged 18 to 30 in good health. CDR3 loop: CASSPGAGWEQYF. CDR3 in DNA: TGCGCCAGCAGCCCGGGGGCGGGGTGGGAGCAGTACTTC.